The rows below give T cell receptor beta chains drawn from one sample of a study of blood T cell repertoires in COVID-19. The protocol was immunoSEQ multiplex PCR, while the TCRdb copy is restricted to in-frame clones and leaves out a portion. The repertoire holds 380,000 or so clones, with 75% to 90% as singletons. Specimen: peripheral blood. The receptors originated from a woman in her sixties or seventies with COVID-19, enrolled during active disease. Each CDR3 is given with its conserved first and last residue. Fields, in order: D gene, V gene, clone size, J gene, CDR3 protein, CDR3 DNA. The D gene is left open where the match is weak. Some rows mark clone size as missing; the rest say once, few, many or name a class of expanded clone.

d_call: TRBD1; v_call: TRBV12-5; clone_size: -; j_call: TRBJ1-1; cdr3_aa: CASGRQGKYGEAFF; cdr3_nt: TGTGCTAGTGGCCGACAGGGGAAGTACGGTGAAGCTTTCTTT
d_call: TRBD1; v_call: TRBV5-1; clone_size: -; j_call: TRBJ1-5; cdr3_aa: CASSLLTGEQPQHF; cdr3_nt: TGCGCCAGCAGCTTGCTCACAGGGGAACAGCCCCAGCATTTT
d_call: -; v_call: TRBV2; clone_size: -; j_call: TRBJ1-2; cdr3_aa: CASRNLNRANYGYTF; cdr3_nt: TGTGCCAGCAGAAACTTGAATCGGGCTAACTATGGCTACACCTTC
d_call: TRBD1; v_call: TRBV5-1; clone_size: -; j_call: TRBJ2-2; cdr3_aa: CASSLPRGQGPNTGELFF; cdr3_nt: TGCGCCAGCAGCCTCCCCAGGGGACAGGGCCCCAACACCGGGGAGCTGTTTTTT
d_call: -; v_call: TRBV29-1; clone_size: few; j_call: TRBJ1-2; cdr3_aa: CSVALDGNIYGYTF; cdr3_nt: TGCAGCGTTGCTCTAGATGGAAACATCTATGGCTACACCTTC
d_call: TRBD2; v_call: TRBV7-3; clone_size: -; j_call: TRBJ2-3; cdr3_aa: CASSLFSGGQDTQYF; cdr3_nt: TGTGCCAGCAGCTTATTTAGCGGGGGACAAGATACGCAGTATTTT
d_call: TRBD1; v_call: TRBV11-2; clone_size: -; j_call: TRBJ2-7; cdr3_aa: CASRRPTGAEQYF; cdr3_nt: TGTGCCAGCAGGCGGCCCACAGGGGCCGAGCAGTACTTC
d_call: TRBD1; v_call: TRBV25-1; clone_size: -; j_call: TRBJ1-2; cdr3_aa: CASGRTGKNYGYTF; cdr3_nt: TGTGCCAGCGGCCGGACAGGAAAAAACTATGGCTACACCTTC
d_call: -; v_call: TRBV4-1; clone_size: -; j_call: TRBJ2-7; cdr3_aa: CASRSLTQGQTYEQYF; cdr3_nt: TGCGCCAGCAGGTCCCTTACGCAGGGGCAGACCTACGAGCAGTACTTC
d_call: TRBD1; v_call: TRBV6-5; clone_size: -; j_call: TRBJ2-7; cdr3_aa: CASRGTGAYEQYF; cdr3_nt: TGTGCCAGCAGGGGAACAGGGGCTTACGAGCAGTACTTC
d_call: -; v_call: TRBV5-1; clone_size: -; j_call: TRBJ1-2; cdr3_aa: CASSLGAGFNGYTF; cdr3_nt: TGCGCCAGCAGCTTGGGGGCAGGGTTTAATGGCTACACCTTC
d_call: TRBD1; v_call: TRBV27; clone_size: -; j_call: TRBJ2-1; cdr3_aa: CASSPGTGSNEQFF; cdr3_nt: TGTGCCAGCAGCCCCGGGACAGGGTCCAATGAGCAGTTCTTC
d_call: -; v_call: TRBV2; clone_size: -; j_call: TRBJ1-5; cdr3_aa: CASRDTRNQPQHF; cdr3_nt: TGTGCCAGCCGGGACACCCGCAATCAGCCCCAGCATTTT
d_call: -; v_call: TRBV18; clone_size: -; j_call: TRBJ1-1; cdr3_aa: CASSPLQNTEAFF; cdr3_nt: TGTGCCAGCTCACCACTTCAAAACACTGAAGCTTTCTTT
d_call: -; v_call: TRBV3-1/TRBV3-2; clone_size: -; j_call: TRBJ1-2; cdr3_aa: CASSQTGLGGYTF; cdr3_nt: TGTGCCAGCAGCCAAACTGGGCTGGGCGGCTACACCTTC
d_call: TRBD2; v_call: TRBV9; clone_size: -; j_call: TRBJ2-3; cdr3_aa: CASALAGLTDTQYF; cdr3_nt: TGTGCCAGCGCACTAGCGGGCCTCACAGATACGCAGTATTTT
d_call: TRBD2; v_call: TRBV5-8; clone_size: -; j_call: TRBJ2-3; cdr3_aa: CASSDTGLAGDYTQYF; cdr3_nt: TGTGCCAGCAGCGATACGGGACTAGCGGGCGACTATACGCAGTATTTT
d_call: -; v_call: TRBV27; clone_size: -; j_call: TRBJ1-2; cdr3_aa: CASSPGAGDYGYTF; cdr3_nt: TGTGCCAGCAGCCCGGGGGCGGGAGACTATGGCTACACCTTC
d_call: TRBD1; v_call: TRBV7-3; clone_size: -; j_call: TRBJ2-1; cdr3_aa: CASSRYRGSYNEQFF; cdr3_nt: TGTGCCAGCAGCCGCTACAGGGGTAGCTACAATGAGCAGTTCTTC
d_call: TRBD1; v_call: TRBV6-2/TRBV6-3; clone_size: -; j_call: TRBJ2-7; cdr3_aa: CASSPAQGFGGQYF; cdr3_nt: TGTGCCAGCAGTCCGGCACAGGGGTTCGGTGGGCAGTACTTC
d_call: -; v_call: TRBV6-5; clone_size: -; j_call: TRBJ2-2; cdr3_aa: CASSYSGGRPGELFF; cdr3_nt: TGTGCCAGCAGTTACTCAGGGGGACGACCCGGGGAGCTGTTTTTT
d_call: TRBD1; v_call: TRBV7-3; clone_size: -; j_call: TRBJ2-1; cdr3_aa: CASSLGQGVGEQFF; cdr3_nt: TGTGCCAGCAGCTTGGGACAGGGGGTCGGTGAGCAGTTCTTC
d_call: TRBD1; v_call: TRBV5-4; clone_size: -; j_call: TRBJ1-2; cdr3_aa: CASSLGQGQDYTF; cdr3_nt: TGTGCCAGCAGCCTCGGACAGGGCCAAGACTACACCTTC
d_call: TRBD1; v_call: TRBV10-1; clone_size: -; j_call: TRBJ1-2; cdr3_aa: CASSYDRGSYGYTF; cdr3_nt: TGCGCCAGCAGCTATGACAGGGGTAGTTATGGCTACACCTTC
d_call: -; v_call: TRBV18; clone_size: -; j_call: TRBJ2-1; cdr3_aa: CASSPRQGSSYNEQFF; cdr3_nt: TGTGCCAGCTCACCACGGCAGGGAAGCTCCTACAATGAGCAGTTCTTC
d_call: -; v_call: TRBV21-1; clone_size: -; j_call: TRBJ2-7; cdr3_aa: CASSASDRGDYEQYF; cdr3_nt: TGTGCCAGCAGCGCTAGTGACAGGGGGGATTACGAGCAGTACTTC
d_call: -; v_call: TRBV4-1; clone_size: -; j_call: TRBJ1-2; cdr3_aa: CASSQPALEGDYGYTF; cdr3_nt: TGCGCCAGCAGCCAACCCGCTTTAGAGGGAGACTATGGCTACACCTTC
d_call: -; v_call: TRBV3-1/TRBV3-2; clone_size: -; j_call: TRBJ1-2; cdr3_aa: CASSKDSMGFYGYTF; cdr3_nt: TGTGCCAGCTCGAAAGACTCGATGGGTTTCTATGGCTACACCTTC
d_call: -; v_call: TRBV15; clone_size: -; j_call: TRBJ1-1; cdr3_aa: CATSGGSNGDTEAFF; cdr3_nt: TGTGCCACCAGCGGTGGATCTAACGGGGACACTGAAGCTTTCTTT
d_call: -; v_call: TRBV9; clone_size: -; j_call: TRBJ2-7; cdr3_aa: CASSVGAGLYYEQYF; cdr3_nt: TGTGCCAGCAGCGTAGGCGCTGGGCTCTACTACGAGCAGTACTTC
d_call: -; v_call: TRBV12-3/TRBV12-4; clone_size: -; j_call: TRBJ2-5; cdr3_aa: CASSFSRQETQYF; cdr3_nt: TGTGCCAGCAGTTTTTCCAGACAAGAGACCCAGTACTTC
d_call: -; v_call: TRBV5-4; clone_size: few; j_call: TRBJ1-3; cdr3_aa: CASTRGGHSGNTIYF; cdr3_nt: TGTGCCAGCACCCGCGGGGGGCACTCTGGAAACACCATATATTTT
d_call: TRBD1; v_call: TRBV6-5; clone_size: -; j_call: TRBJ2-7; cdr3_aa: CASRNGQGASEQYF; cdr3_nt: TGTGCCAGCAGGAACGGACAGGGGGCGAGCGAGCAGTACTTC
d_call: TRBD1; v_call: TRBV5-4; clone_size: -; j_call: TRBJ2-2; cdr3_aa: CASSDRDSGYTGELFF; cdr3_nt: TGTGCCAGCAGCGACCGGGACAGTGGATACACCGGGGAGCTGTTTTTT
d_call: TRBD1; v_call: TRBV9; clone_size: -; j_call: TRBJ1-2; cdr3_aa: CASSLGQGGYGYTF; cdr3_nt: TGTGCCAGCAGTTTAGGACAGGGAGGATATGGCTACACCTTC
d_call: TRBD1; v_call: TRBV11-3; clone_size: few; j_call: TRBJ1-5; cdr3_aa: CASSSSGTGNQPQHF; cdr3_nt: TGTGCCAGCAGTTCCTCCGGGACAGGGAATCAGCCCCAGCATTTT
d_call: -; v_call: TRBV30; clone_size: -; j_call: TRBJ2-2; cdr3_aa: CAWSGNRFPGELFF; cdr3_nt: TGTGCCTGGAGTGGAAACAGGTTCCCCGGGGAGCTGTTTTTT
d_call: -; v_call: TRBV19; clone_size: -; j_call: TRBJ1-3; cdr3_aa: CASMWASSGNTIYF; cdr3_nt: TGTGCCAGTATGTGGGCCAGCTCTGGAAACACCATATATTTT
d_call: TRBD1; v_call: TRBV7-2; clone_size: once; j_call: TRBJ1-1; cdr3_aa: CASSPPWTGNTEAFF; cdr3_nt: TGTGCCAGCAGCCCCCCCTGGACAGGGAACACTGAAGCTTTCTTT
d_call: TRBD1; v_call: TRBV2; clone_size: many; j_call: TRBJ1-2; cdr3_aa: CASRGTGGNYGYTF; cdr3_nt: TGTGCCAGCAGGGGAACAGGGGGGAACTATGGCTACACCTTC
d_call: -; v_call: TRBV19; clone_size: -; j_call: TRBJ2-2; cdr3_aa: CASDEGGLTGELFF; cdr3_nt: TGTGCCAGCGATGAGGGAGGACTCACCGGGGAGCTGTTTTTT
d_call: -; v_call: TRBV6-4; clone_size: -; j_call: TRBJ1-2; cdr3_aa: CASSPTGGAYGYTF; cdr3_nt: TGTGCCAGCAGCCCGACGGGGGGTGCCTATGGCTACACCTTC
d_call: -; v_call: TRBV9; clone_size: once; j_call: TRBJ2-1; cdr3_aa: CASSEVMAPYNEQFF; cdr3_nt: TGTGCCAGCAGCGAAGTCATGGCCCCCTACAATGAGCAGTTCTTC